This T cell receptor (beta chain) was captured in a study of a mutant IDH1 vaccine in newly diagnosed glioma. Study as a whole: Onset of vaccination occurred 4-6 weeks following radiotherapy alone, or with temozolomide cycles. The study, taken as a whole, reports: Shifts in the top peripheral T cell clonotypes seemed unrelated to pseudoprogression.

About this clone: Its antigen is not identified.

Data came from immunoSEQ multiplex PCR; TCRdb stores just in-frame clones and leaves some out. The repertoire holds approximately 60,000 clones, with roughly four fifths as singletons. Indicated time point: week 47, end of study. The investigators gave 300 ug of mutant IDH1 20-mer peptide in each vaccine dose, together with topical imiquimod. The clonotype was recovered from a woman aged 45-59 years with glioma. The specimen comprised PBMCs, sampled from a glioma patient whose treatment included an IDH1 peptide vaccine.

CDR3 bases: TGTGCCTGGAGTCAGGGGGGGAACACTGAAGCTTTCTTT. This translates into CAWSQGGNTEAFF. This chain connects TRBV30 to TRBJ1-1, with 7 bases aligning to TRBD1. J was trimmed by 1 base and V by 2 bases; bases with no gene match: 1. In germline, CDR1 is GTSNPN, CDR2 SVGIG (reference sequence). The CDR3 spans 13 residues.